Described below is a single T cell receptor (beta chain) sequence and its context. Its recognized antigen is unknown. It has no much larger one-base neighbor in the sample; base qualities were not kept. To prepare the library, 5' RACE was applied. The sequencing machine was a NextSeq 500. The TCR library protocol attached unique molecular identifiers to individual cDNA molecules to correct for sequencing error and PCR bias. Both TCR alpha and beta chains were sequenced, and tight co-correlation was observed between alpha and beta sequence abundances in each sample. The authors' pipeline ran thus. Decombinator V4 was used to annotate TCR sequences for V gene, J gene and CDR3. Expanded TCRs were defined as changing significantly between any two time points under a Poisson model with p below 0.0001. Abundances of TCRs were expressed as counts per million after normalisation to the total number of TCRs sequenced in each sample. MAIT TCRs were defined by TRAV1-2 paired with TRAJ12, TRAJ20 or TRAJ33, and iNKT TCRs by TRAV10 paired with TRAJ18. VDJdb, accessed 1 November 2021, was searched for CMV, EBV and SARS-CoV-2 annotated TCRs, excluding TCRs annotated for multiple antigens. The raw public reads went through TCRdb reprocessing: fastp at Q25, MiXCR clone calling, in-frame beta chains kept. CDR3 protein sequences are deduplicated, and each keeps its most common genes and DNA. The V and J calls, along with clone size, are taken from TCRdb and not from the paper's own processing. Present in this sample are about 55,000 distinct CDR3 sequences, around 11% of which were seen just once. Together, the top ten hold around 3.5% of the sample.

This specimen belongs to a study of early T cells in non-severe SARS-CoV-2 infection (dated by TCRdb to the early 2020s). As for the study more broadly: TCR sequencing used bulk RNA from unsorted whole blood, so alpha and beta chains could not be paired. Results the study describes overall, beyond this receptor: VDJdb matching was skewed toward anti-spike CD8 responses and likely underestimated virus-specific expansions by missing private and CD4 specificities.

Set within a cohort of healthcare workers in London, UK, this nested case-control study involved weekly PCR testing of nasopharyngeal swabs along with blood sampling. Healthcare workers were recruited during the week of the UK lockdown, between 23 and 31 March 2020, and followed weekly for up to roughly 15 weeks. The germline V gene provides CDR1 MNHEY and CDR2 SVGEGT. The CDR3 goes from the cysteine to the phenylalanine over 13 residues. The CDR3 DNA has 39 bases and is translated from base 1. V and J are truncated by 6 bases and 4 bases respectively, leaving an intervening sequence of 12 bases. The material sequenced was whole blood. The receptor was isolated from an adult who was a healthcare worker with PCR-confirmed SARS-CoV-2 infection or an uninfected control (not recorded which). The chain links TRBV6-2 or TRBV6-3 with TRBJ1-2, and TRBD1 may be the D gene, going by 6 matching bases. The nucleotide sequence reads TGTGCCAGCAGCAGGGACACCTTCTATGGCTACACCTTC. Translated, this gives CASSRDTFYGYTF.